This T cell receptor beta chain was profiled in a study of blood T cell repertoires in COVID-19. Across the study: Sample material is recorded as cDNA or gDNA derived from T cells, B-cell-depleted T cells, or PBMCs.

This clone was recorded a few times. Donors were grouped by their self-reported clinical history. Either two negative PCRs, clearance, or symptom resolution qualified Cohort 3 donors as recovered. In the original workflow: Amplification from reference gene primers served as the basis for estimated nucleated cell counts. Clones were sequenced by immunoSEQ multiplex PCR, and TCRdb holds only the in-frame ones, with some missing. The DNA was the basis for D and trimming; V, J and clone size are from that table. The repertoire holds about 160,000 clones, with less than 90% as singletons. The CDR3 is made up of 14 amino acids. V was clipped by 2 bases and J by 4 bases; unmatched bases: 4. The V gene's germline CDR1 is MNHEY and CDR2 SVGEGT.

The receptor was derived from a woman aged 50 to 65 who had recovered from COVID-19. The sequenced material came from PBMCs or T cells enriched from blood (not recorded which). The chain employs TRBV6-2 or TRBV6-3 and TRBJ1-1, with 7 bases identical to TRBD1. This chain's CDR3 is CASSYLTGITEAFF. As DNA, the CDR3 is TGTGCCAGCAGTTACCTGACAGGGATCACTGAAGCTTTCTTT.